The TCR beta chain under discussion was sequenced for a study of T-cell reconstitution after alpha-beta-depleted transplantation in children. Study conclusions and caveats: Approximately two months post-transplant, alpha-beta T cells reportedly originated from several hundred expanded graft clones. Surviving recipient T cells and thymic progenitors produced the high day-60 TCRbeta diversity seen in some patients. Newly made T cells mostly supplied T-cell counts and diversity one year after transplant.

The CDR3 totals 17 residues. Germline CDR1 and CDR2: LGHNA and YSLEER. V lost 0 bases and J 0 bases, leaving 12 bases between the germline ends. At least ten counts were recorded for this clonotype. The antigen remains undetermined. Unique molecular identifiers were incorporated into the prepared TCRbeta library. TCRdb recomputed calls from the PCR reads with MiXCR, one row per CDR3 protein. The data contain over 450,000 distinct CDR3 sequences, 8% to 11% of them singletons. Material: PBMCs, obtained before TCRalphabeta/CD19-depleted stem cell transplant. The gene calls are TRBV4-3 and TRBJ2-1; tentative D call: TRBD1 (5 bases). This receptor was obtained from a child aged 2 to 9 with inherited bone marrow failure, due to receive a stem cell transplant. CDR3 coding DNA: TGCGCCAGCAGCCAAGAAGTGAGACAGAGCTCCTACAATGAGCAGTTCTTC. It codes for CASSQEVRQSSYNEQFF.